These 13 T cell receptor beta chains came from one sample sequenced in a study of Ad26.COV2.S vaccination and SARS-CoV-2 variants. Treatment defined: some 20 received Ad26.COV2.S at low or high dose, single or two shots; a few received placebo; per-sample allocation not given. Specimens were obtained on day 63 following the first vaccine or placebo injection. The table came from immunoSEQ multiplex PCR; TCRdb's copy has only in-frame clones and leaves some out. The sample consists of 350,000 to 500,000 clones, approximately 90% of them appearing once. The specimen was peripheral blood, collected in a trial of Ad26.COV2.S vaccine versus placebo. The source is a person aged 18 to 59 who received the Ad26.COV2.S COVID-19 vaccine or a placebo.

The chain employs TRBV11-2 and TRBJ2-5; 9 nucleotides align to TRBD2. The CDR3 runs to 17 residues. Trimming took 1 base from V and 1 from J; bases not matched to a gene: 7. Germline V gives CDR1 SGHAT, CDR2 FQNNGV. The CDR3: CASSLGGVAGVQETQYF. In DNA, the CDR3 is TGTGCCAGCAGCTTAGGCGGGGTAGCGGGGGTCCAAGAGACCCAGTACTTC.

J is TRBJ2-1 and V is TRBV29-1; 7 positions match TRBD1. Germline loops: CDR1 SQVTM, CDR2 ANQGSEA. V gave up 3 bases and J gave up 4 bases; unmatched junction bases: 3. The length of the CDR3 is 13 residues. In DNA, the CDR3 is TGCAGCGTTGAGAGGGGACAGTACAATGAGCAGTTCTTC. It codes for CSVERGQYNEQFF.

The J gene is TRBJ2-5, the V gene TRBV5-4, with a possible D match to TRBD1 (5 bases). Germline assignment: CDR1 SGHNT and CDR2 YYREEE (reference sequence). This CDR3 is 14 amino acids long. The V end was cut by 1 base, the J end by 0 bases, with 7 bases between. CDR3 sequence (DNA): TGTGCCAGCAGCTTGATACAGGACCAAGAGACCCAGTACTTC. Translating it yields CASSLIQDQETQYF.

This chain uses TRBV6-1 with TRBJ1-4; D is uncertain. The germline gives CDR1 MNHNS, CDR2 SASEGT. The CDR3 spans 15 residues. V dropped 2 bases and J dropped 7 bases, with 14 bases sitting between them. The CDR3 DNA follows: TGTGCCAGCAGTGAATTCGTCAGAGGGAGTGAAAAACTGTTTTTT. It translates to CASSEFVRGSEKLFF.

This chain connects TRBV9 to TRBJ2-7; D is perhaps TRBD1 or TRBD2 (5 bases each). The germline gives CDR1 SGDLS, CDR2 YYNGEE. V dropped 2 bases and J dropped 0 bases, with 12 bases sitting between them. This CDR3 region has 15 residues. The CDR3 loop reads CASSVDPGTSYEQYF. CDR3 sequence (DNA): TGTGCCAGCAGCGTTGACCCCGGGACCTCCTACGAGCAGTACTTC.

The chain uses TRBV30 and TRBJ2-7, with 10 bases that match TRBD1. In germline, CDR1 is GTSNPN, CDR2 SVGIG (reference sequence). This CDR3 region has 13 residues. With 8 bases clipped from V and 1 base from J, the junction kept 5 bases outside the gene matches. CDR3 sequence: CAMTGGESYEQYF. The CDR3 region has the DNA TGTGCCATGACAGGGGGCGAGTCCTACGAGCAGTACTTC.

The rearrangement links TRBV15 to TRBJ2-1; unclear D gene. Trimming took 0 bases from V and 4 from J, leaving 4 bases between them. CDR1 and CDR2 (germline): LNHNV, YYDKDF (reference sequence). The CDR3 spans 13 residues. The CDR3 bases are TGTGCCACCAGCAGAGATCGGTACAATGAGCAGTTCTTC. It specifies CATSRDRYNEQFF.

The chain joins TRBV7-8 to TRBJ1-1; D perhaps matches TRBD1 (5 bases). Germline CDR1 SGHVS, CDR2 FQNEAQ. V gave up 5 bases and J gave up 0 bases, with 10 bases separating them. This CDR3 spans 14 amino acids. The CDR3 DNA reads as TGTGCCAGCAGCAGACAGAGCATGAACACTGAAGCTTTCTTT. It encodes CASSRQSMNTEAFF.

This chain uses TRBV18 with TRBJ1-2, with D possibly being TRBD1 (6 bases). V was pared by 3 bases and J by 0 bases, with 20 bases between. The CDR3 loop spans 18 amino acids. In germline, CDR1 is KGHSH, CDR2 LQKENI. DNA of the CDR3: TGTGCCAGCTCACCGATTAACCGGGACATCGAGGCTAACTATGGCTACACCTTC. Encoded protein: CASSPINRDIEANYGYTF.

The chain couples TRBV7-3 to TRBJ2-6; no clear D. CDR1 and CDR2 from the germline V gene are SGHTA and FQGTGA. V dropped 5 bases and J dropped 1 base, with 9 bases sitting between them. CDR3 length equals 15 residues. CDR3 nucleotides: TGTGCCAGCAGCGCAACAGCATCTGGGGCCAACGTCCTGACTTTC. Its protein product is CASSATASGANVLTF.

Ten or more counts support this clone. The chain employs TRBV25-1 and TRBJ2-6; tentatively, D is TRBD1 or TRBD2 (5 bases each). Germline values: CDR1 MGHDK, CDR2 SYGVNS. Trimming took 4 bases from V and 0 from J, leaving 16 bases between them. The CDR3 is made up of 18 amino acids. CDR3 region: CASSAGRTANSGANVLTF. DNA for the CDR3: TGTGCCAGCAGTGCGGGACGGACTGCGAACTCTGGGGCCAACGTCCTGACTTTC. The full variable domain, with the rest looked up from reference TRBV25-1 and TRBJ2-6, is EADIYQTPRYLVIGTGKKITLECSQTMGHDKMYWYQQDPGMELHLIHYSYGVNSTEKGDLSSESTVSRIRTEHFPLTLESARPSHTSQYLCASSAGRTANSGANVLTFGAGSRLTVL.

This rearrangement joins TRBV19 to TRBJ2-5; D is ambiguous. Germline assignment: CDR1 LNHDA and CDR2 SQIVND (reference sequence). V lost 1 base to trimming and J lost 4 bases, with 7 bases between them. The CDR3 length is 13 residues. CDR3 DNA: TGTGCCAGTAGTATAGTAGGCGGAGAGACCCAGTACTTC. Its protein product is CASSIVGGETQYF.

The V call is TRBV19, the J call TRBJ2-3; D is ambiguous. The CDR3 has 15 amino acids. Trimming cost V 3 bases and J 0 bases, with 10 bases left between them. Per the germline V gene, CDR1 is LNHDA and CDR2 is SQIVND (reference sequence). CDR3 in amino acids: CASSMAGYSTDTQYF. The CDR3 bases are TGTGCCAGTAGTATGGCAGGATATAGCACAGATACGCAGTATTTT.